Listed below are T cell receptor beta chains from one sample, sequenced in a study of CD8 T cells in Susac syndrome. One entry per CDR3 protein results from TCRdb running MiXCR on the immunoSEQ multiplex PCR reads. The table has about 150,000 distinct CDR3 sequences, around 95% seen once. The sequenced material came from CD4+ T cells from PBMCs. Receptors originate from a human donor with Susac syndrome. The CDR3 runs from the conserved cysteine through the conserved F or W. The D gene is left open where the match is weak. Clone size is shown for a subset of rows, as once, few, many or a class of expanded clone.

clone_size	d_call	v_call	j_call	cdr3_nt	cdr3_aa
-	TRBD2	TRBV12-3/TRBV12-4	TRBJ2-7	TGTGCCAGCTCTCGGCGGGAGGGTTACGAGCAGTACTTC	CASSRREGYEQYF
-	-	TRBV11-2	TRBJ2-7	TGTGCCAGCAGCCAGGGGGGGATCACTAGCTCCTACGAGCAGTACTTC	CASSQGGITSSYEQYF
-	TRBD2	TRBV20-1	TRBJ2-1	TGCAGTGCTAGGGAAGCGGGAGTCGTGGTGGATGAGCAGTTCTTC	CSAREAGVVVDEQFF
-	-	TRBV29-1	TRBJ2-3	TGCAGCGTACGGGACGGGACAGATACGCAGTATTTT	CSVRDGTDTQYF
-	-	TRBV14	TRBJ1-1	TGTGCCAGCAGCCGGGTCCTAGGTACCACTGAAGCTTTCTTT	CASSRVLGTTEAFF
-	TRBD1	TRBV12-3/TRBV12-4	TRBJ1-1	TGTGCCAGCAGCCAACACTCAGGGGGCAACACTGAAGCTTTCTTT	CASSQHSGGNTEAFF
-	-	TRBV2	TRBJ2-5	TGTGCCAGCAGTGACTGGGAGACCCAGTACTTC	CASSDWETQYF
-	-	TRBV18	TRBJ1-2	TGTGCCAGCGAACGGGGGATTAACTATGGCTACACCTTC	CASERGINYGYTF
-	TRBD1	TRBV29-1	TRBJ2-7	TGCAGCGTTGGGGACAGCTCCTACGAGCAGTACTTC	CSVGDSSYEQYF
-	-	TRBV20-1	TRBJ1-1	TGCAGTGCTCAGCGGGGGGAACTGGAGGGCACTGAAGCTTTCTTT	CSAQRGELEGTEAFF
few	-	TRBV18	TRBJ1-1	TGTGCCAGCTCACGGGGAATGAACACTGAAGCTTTCTTT	CASSRGMNTEAFF
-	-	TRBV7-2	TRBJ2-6	TGTGCCAGCACCCCGTGGGCCTCTGGGGCCAACGTCCTGACTTTC	CASTPWASGANVLTF
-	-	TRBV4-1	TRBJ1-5	TGCGCCAGCAGCCAAATTGTGGATCAGCCCCAGCATTTT	CASSQIVDQPQHF
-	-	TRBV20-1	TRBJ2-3	TGCAGTGTCCCCGACAGCACAGATACGCAGTATTTT	CSVPDSTDTQYF
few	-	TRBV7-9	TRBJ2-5	TGTGCCAGCAGCTTGAACGGAGAGACCCAGTACTTC	CASSLNGETQYF
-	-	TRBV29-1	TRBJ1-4	TGCAGCGTTGGCTATAATGAAAAACTGTTTTTT	CSVGYNEKLFF
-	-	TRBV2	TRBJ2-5	TGTGCCAGCCTCATACAGGGTGGAGAGACCCAGTACTTC	CASLIQGGETQYF
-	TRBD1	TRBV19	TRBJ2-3	TGTGCCAGTAGTCCTACCTCCTTGACAGGGGGCACAGATACGCAGTATTTT	CASSPTSLTGGTDTQYF
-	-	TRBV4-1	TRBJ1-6	TGCGCCAGCAGCCGACTCCTACCCCAGAGCTCCTATAATTCACCCCTCCACTTT	CASSRLLPQSSYNSPLHF
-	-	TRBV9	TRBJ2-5	TGTGCCAGCAGCGTAGGGACCGCCGGGGAGACCCAGTACTTC	CASSVGTAGETQYF
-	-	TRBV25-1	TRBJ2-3	TGTGCCAGCACACACACAGGGTCGGATACGCAGTATTTT	CASTHTGSDTQYF
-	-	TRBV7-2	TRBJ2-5	TGTGCCAGCAGCTTAGAAGGCCAAGAGACCCAGTACTTC	CASSLEGQETQYF
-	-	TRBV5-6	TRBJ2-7	TGTGCCAGCAGCTTGGGACAGCTCCTCTCCTACGAGCAGTACTTC	CASSLGQLLSYEQYF
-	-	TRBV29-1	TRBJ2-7	TGCAGCGTTGATACCCCGGGCTCCCGGGACGAGCAGTACTTC	CSVDTPGSRDEQYF
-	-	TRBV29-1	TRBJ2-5	TGCAGCGTCGGCCCGGCAACCACGGGGGAGACCCAGTACTTC	CSVGPATTGETQYF
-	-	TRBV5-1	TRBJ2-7	TGCGCCAGCAGCACAAACAGGGGAGGCTACGAGCAGTACTTC	CASSTNRGGYEQYF
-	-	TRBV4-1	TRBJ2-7	TGCGCCAGCAGCCAAGATTCTATCCAGGGGTTACCCCCCTACGAGCAGTACTTC	CASSQDSIQGLPPYEQYF
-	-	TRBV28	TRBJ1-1	TGTGCCAGCAGCCTAGCCGGGTCTCACACTGAAGCTTTCTTT	CASSLAGSHTEAFF
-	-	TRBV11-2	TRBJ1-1	TGTGCCAGCAGCTTAGGAGCTGGGAGGGGCACTGAAGCTTTCTTT	CASSLGAGRGTEAFF
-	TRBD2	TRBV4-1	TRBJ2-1	TGCGCCAGCAGCCATGACCCGATTTCGACTAGCGGTGCCTACAATGAGCAGTTCTTC	CASSHDPISTSGAYNEQFF
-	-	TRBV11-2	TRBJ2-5	TGTGCCAGCAGCTTAGATATAGGGACCCAGTACTTC	CASSLDIGTQYF
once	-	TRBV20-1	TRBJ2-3	TGCAGTGCTAGACCCCCCCCAGATACGCAGTATTTT	CSARPPPDTQYF
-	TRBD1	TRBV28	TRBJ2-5	TGTGCCAGCAGTCCGCCCGAAGGGACAGGCGAGACCCAGTACTTC	CASSPPEGTGETQYF
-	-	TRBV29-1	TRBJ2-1	TGCAGCGTTGCGGGACTGAGCGATGAGCAGTTCTTC	CSVAGLSDEQFF
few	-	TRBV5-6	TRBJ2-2	TGTGCCAGCAGTGTCACCGGGGAGCTGTTTTTT	CASSVTGELFF
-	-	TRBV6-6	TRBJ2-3	TGTGCCAGCAGTACCGGGACTTACAGCGATACGCAGTATTTT	CASSTGTYSDTQYF
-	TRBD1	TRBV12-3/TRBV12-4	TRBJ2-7	TGTGCCAGCAGACCGGACAGGTCAGAGCAGTACTTC	CASRPDRSEQYF
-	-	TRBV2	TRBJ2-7	TGTGCCAGCAGTGCTACGGGAGTATACGAGCAGTACTTC	CASSATGVYEQYF
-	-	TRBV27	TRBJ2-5	TGTGCCAGCAGTAGACAGAGCCAAGAGACCCAGTACTTC	CASSRQSQETQYF
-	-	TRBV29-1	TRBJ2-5	TGCAGCGCGAGACAGGACCAAGAGACCCAGTACTTC	CSARQDQETQYF
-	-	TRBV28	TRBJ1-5	TGTGCCAGCAGTTTATTTGGGAGCAATCAGCCCCAGCATTTT	CASSLFGSNQPQHF
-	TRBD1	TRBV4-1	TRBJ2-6	TGCGCCAGCAACCACCCCGCAGGGGGCGCCTCTGGGGCCAACGTCCTGACTTTC	CASNHPAGGASGANVLTF
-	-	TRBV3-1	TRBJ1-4	TGTGCCAGCATACAAGGAAAACTGTTTTTT	CASIQGKLFF
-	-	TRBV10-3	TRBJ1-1	TGTGCCATCAGGACAGGGAACACTGAAGCTTTCTTT	CAIRTGNTEAFF
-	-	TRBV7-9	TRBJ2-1	TGTGCCGGCTCAATGGACCTTGAGCAGTTCTTC	CAGSMDLEQFF